One and the same sample provided the 27 T cell receptor beta chains below, sequenced in a study of shared clonotypes between healthy human individuals. Data came from immunoSEQ multiplex PCR; TCRdb stores just in-frame clones and leaves some out. Among approximately 2,200,000 clones listed, around 93% were seen once. As defined, naive CD8 cells were CD45RO-negative and positively selected for CCR7, with terminally differentiated effector memory CD45RA+ cells excluded. The sequenced sample was naive CD8+ T cells from PBMCs. Receptors originate from a man aged 18 to 29 in good health. Some clones in this sample may be carry-over from other donors' samples.

The chain employs TRBV27 and TRBJ2-5; possible D gene TRBD2, 5 bases. V shed 6 bases and J shed 5 bases, with 13 bases lying between them. Germline V gives CDR1 MNHEY, CDR2 SMNVEV (reference sequence). This CDR3 is 13 amino acids long. DNA for the CDR3: TGTGCCAGCAGCACTAGGGTATACGAGACCCAGTACTTC. It is translated as CASSTRVYETQYF.

The chain uses TRBV9 and TRBJ1-4; D uncertain. V dropped 0 bases and J dropped 4 bases, with 10 bases sitting between them. This CDR3 region has 15 residues. From germline, CDR1 is SGDLS and CDR2 YYNGEE. The CDR3 region has the DNA TGTGCCAGCAGCGTAGGCTGGGCGGATAATGAAAAACTGTTTTTT. It specifies CASSVGWADNEKLFF.

The chain is built from TRBV23-1 and TRBJ2-5, with 8 bases identical to TRBD1. TRBV23-1 is an ORF; its function is uncertain. The CDR3 is 17 residues long. V shed 1 base, J shed 5 bases, and the junction held 12 bases outside the gene matches. CDR3 in amino acids: CASSQCAPTGALETQYF. CDR3 sequence (DNA): TGCGCCAGCAGTCAATGTGCCCCGACAGGGGCATTGGAGACCCAGTACTTC.

The sample holds one count of this clone. The rearrangement uses TRBV11-3 and TRBJ2-4; TRBD2 is a possible D gene (6 bases). Germline CDR1 reads SGHNT; CDR2 reads YENEEA. This CDR3 has 13 residues. Trimming left V 5 bases short and J 6 bases short, with 11 bases between. The CDR3 DNA is TGTGCCAGCAGCCCGCGGGGAGGAAACATTCAGTACTTC. This codes for CASSPRGGNIQYF.

The chain is built from TRBV5-1 and TRBJ2-7; D is unresolved. Trimming shortened V by 4 bases and J by 4 bases, and 18 bases separated the two germline ends. CDR1 and CDR2 (germline): SGHRS, YFSETQ. This CDR3 comprises 15 residues. CDR3: CASSLVEPPNYEQYF. As DNA, the CDR3 is TGCGCCAGCAGCCTGGTAGAGCCCCCGAATTACGAGCAGTACTTC.

The chain recombines TRBV28 with TRBJ2-1; TRBD1 aligns across 9 bases. Germline CDR1 reads MDHEN; CDR2 reads SYDVKM. There are 15 residues in the CDR3. J lost 8 bases, V lost 3 bases, and 8 bases had no gene match. The CDR3, as DNA: TGTGCCAGCAGTTTTGGGGACAGGGATTGGGATGAGCAGTTCTTC. This translates into CASSFGDRDWDEQFF.

The chain employs TRBV28 and TRBJ2-7, with D tentatively TRBD2 (6 bases). This CDR3 is built from 15 residues. The V and J ends lost 2 bases and 4 bases respectively, with 15 bases between them. CDR1 is MDHEN and CDR2 is SYDVKM in the germline V gene. CDR3 DNA sequence: TGTGCCAGCAGTTTAGGGTGGAGGGGTCGTTACGAGCAGTACTTC. It is translated as CASSLGWRGRYEQYF.

V usage is TRBV28 and J usage is TRBJ1-2; 7 bases fit TRBD1. Germline V gene data show CDR1 as MDHEN and CDR2 as SYDVKM. The CDR3 is made up of 15 amino acids. Losses at the gene ends were 3 bases for V and 8 bases for J; bases not matched to a gene: 12. The CDR3 bases are TGTGCCAGCAGTTTTTCCGCTACAGGGGTTCGCGGCTACACCTTC. Encoded protein: CASSFSATGVRGYTF.

J is TRBJ2-5 and V is TRBV5-6; 12 bases match TRBD2. This CDR3 is built from 16 residues. The V gene's germline CDR1 is SGHDT and CDR2 YYEEEE. Losses at the gene ends were 4 bases for V and 6 bases for J; bases not matched to a gene: 10. CDR3 DNA: TGTGCCAGCAGCCAGGCTAGCGGGAGGGGAGGGAAGACCCAGTACTTC. The encoded protein is CASSQASGRGGKTQYF.

The chain employs TRBV6-6 and TRBJ2-7, with 10 bases identical to TRBD1. Trimming at V came to 0 bases and at J to 5 bases, leaving 4 bases not matched to a gene. This CDR3 comprises 15 residues. Germline CDR1 is MNHNY and CDR2 is SVGAGI (reference sequence). CDR3 nucleotides: TGTGCCAGCAGTTACTCGCCGGACAGGGGGAACGAGCAGTACTTC. Translated, it gives CASSYSPDRGNEQYF.

This chain links TRBV7-9 with TRBJ2-7; 12 nucleotides match TRBD2. The CDR3 consists of 15 residues. Germline CDR1 is SEHNR and CDR2 is FQNEAQ (reference sequence). The junction had 7 bases not matched to a gene; V was cut back by 5 bases and J by 5 bases. The CDR3 here is CASSRPGLAGNEQYF. The CDR3 coding sequence is TGTGCCAGCAGCCGACCGGGACTAGCGGGTAACGAGCAGTACTTC.

The chain joins TRBV28 to TRBJ2-7, with a possible D match to TRBD1 (6 bases). Trimming took off 6 bases at V and 5 bases at J, with 17 bases between the two ends. Germline loops: CDR1 MDHEN, CDR2 SYDVKM. The CDR3 extends over 14 amino acids. The CDR3: CASRRRQGTNEQYF. Written as DNA, the CDR3 is TGTGCCAGCAGGAGACGGCAGGGGACCAACGAGCAGTACTTC.

This clone was seen a single time. The CDR3 protein is CASSLGRGVEAFF. The CDR3 DNA sequence: TGTGCCAGCAGCTTAGGCCGGGGCGTTGAAGCTTTCTTT. V is TRBV13 and J is TRBJ1-1, with TRBD1 as a possible D gene (5 bases). V lost 0 bases, J lost 7 bases, and 9 bases lay in between. Looked up from germline, CDR1 is PRHDT and CDR2 is FYEKMQ (reference sequence). CDR3 length equals 13 residues. The full variable domain, completed using reference TRBV13 and TRBJ1-1, is AAGVIQSPRHLIKEKRETATLKCYPIPRHDTVYWYQQGPGQDPQFLISFYEKMQSDKGSIPDRFSAQQFSDYHSELNMSSLELGDSALYFCASSLGRGVEAFFGQGTRLTVV.

CDR3 sequence reads: CAIRGRAGDSYEQYF. CDR3 DNA: TGTGCCATCAGGGGACGCGCAGGGGACTCCTACGAGCAGTACTTC. The rearrangement joins TRBV10-3 to TRBJ2-7; D possibly corresponds to TRBD1 (6 bases). V lost 6 bases and J lost 0, with 15 bases in between. Germline CDR1 is ENHRY and CDR2 is SYGVKD. The length of the CDR3 is 15 residues.

The chain carries TRBV28 and TRBJ1-4, with D possibly being TRBD1 (6 bases). Germline CDR1 is MDHEN and CDR2 is SYDVKM. Trimming took 2 bases from V and 0 from J, leaving 16 bases between them. This CDR3 is 18 amino acids long. The CDR3 bases are TGTGCCAGCAGTTTAGGACAGCCCCTAGTTGCAACTAATGAAAAACTGTTTTTT. Translated, it gives CASSLGQPLVATNEKLFF.

The V call is TRBV4-1, the J call TRBJ1-1; D unclear. This CDR3 contains 13 residues. CDR1 and CDR2 from the germline V gene are MGHRA and YSYEKL. V was pared by 0 bases and J by 1 base, with 3 bases between. CDR3 amino acids: CASSQESNTEAFF. The DNA of the CDR3 is TGCGCCAGCAGCCAAGAATCGAACACTGAAGCTTTCTTT.

The chain joins TRBV15 to TRBJ2-5; no clear D. The V gene lost 5 bases and the J gene lost 3 bases, with 13 bases spanning the gap. CDR1 and CDR2 from the germline V gene are LNHNV and YYDKDF (reference sequence). CDR3 length: 14 amino acids. Here the CDR3 reads CATSSRTAEETQYF. CDR3 nucleotide sequence: TGTGCCACCAGCTCACGGACCGCCGAAGAGACCCAGTACTTC.

The chain carries TRBV5-4 and TRBJ2-7; 7 bases are shared with TRBD2. V was pared by 2 bases and J by 3 bases, with 17 bases of the junction left unmatched. The CDR3 extends over 18 amino acids. The germline V gene has CDR1 SGHNT and CDR2 YYREEE (reference sequence). CDR3 in DNA: TGTGCCAGCAGCTTTTTTCCATCTCGGGCGGGAGTGGACTACGAGCAGTACTTC. This codes for CASSFFPSRAGVDYEQYF.

Details on this clone: Other DNA sequences in the same sample also yield this CDR3. The gene calls are TRBV15 and TRBJ2-2; D uncertain. CDR1 is LNHNV and CDR2 is YYDKDF in the germline V gene (reference sequence). The CDR3 length is 12 residues. V dropped 3 bases and J dropped 5 bases, with 4 bases sitting between them. The CDR3 DNA reads as TGTGCCACCAGCAGTAGAACCGGGGAGCTGTTTTTT. This codes for CATSSRTGELFF.

The rearrangement joins TRBV4-2 to TRBJ2-4; possible D gene TRBD1, 6 bases. Germline V gene data show CDR1 as LGHNA and CDR2 as YNFKEQ. CDR3 length equals 15 residues. Trimming shortened V by 1 base and J by 8 bases, and 15 bases separated the two germline ends. The CDR3 is CASSQVQGWMDIQYF. For the CDR3, the DNA is TGTGCCAGCAGCCAAGTTCAGGGGTGGATGGACATTCAGTACTTC.

This clone was counted a few times. V usage is TRBV20-1 and J usage is TRBJ1-1; D gene ambiguous. Germline V gene data show CDR1 as DFQATT and CDR2 as SNEGSKA (reference sequence). Deletions cut 7 bases from V and 3 bases from J, with 6 bases between. The CDR3 runs to 10 residues. CDR3 coding DNA: TGCAGTGTCCCGGACACTGAAGCTTTCTTT. It encodes CSVPDTEAFF.

V gene TRBV28 combines with J gene TRBJ2-5; possible D gene TRBD1, 5 bases. The V end lost 3 bases, the J end lost 0 bases, and 17 bases lay between the germline ends. In germline, CDR1 is MDHEN, CDR2 SYDVKM. The CDR3 extends over 17 amino acids. The CDR3 DNA follows: TGTGCCAGCAGTTTGGCCCCGGACACCTTTTACCAAGAGACCCAGTACTTC. Protein: CASSLAPDTFYQETQYF.

The chain links TRBV13 to TRBJ2-7; D perhaps matches TRBD2 (5 bases). Germline V lookup: CDR1 PRHDT, CDR2 FYEKMQ (reference sequence). V lost 2 bases and J lost 6, with 14 bases in between. This CDR3 region has 14 residues. The CDR3 region has the DNA TGTGCCAGCAGCTTACTACCAGAGGGCGGCGAGCAGTACTTC. Protein product: CASSLLPEGGEQYF.

The CDR3 protein is CASSTMGWATEAFF. The CDR3 coding sequence is TGTGCCAGCAGTACGATGGGTTGGGCCACTGAAGCTTTCTTT. The rearrangement uses TRBV13 and TRBJ1-1, with D unresolved. The CDR3 is made up of 14 amino acids. CDR1 and CDR2 (germline): PRHDT, FYEKMQ (reference sequence). V gave up 6 bases and J gave up 4 bases, with 15 bases separating them.

This clone was recorded only once. Additional DNA sequences in this sample encode the identical CDR3. The V call is TRBV11-2, the J call TRBJ2-1; D is undetermined. Germline assignment: CDR1 SGHAT and CDR2 FQNNGV. V lost 1 base and J lost 3, with 7 bases in between. The CDR3 totals 14 residues. The CDR3 region is CASSLGGSYNEQFF. CDR3 bases: TGTGCCAGCAGCTTAGGTGGCAGCTACAATGAGCAGTTCTTC.

The chain combines TRBV29-1 with TRBJ2-1, with D perhaps TRBD1 or TRBD2 (6 bases each). The CDR3 spans 15 residues. Trimming left V 3 bases short and J 0 bases short, with 12 bases between. The germline gives CDR1 SQVTM, CDR2 ANQGSEA. The CDR3 DNA sequence: TGCAGCGTTGAGGGGGGCGGAGTCTCCTACAATGAGCAGTTCTTC. It is translated as CSVEGGGVSYNEQFF.

The chain carries TRBV28 and TRBJ1-6; 7 bases map to TRBD1. V shed 6 bases, J shed 7 bases, and the junction held 9 bases outside the gene matches. Per germline, CDR1 MDHEN and CDR2 SYDVKM. This CDR3 comprises 15 residues. Written as DNA, the CDR3 is TGTGCCAGCAGCCCAGAGACAGGGACCAATTCACCCCTCCACTTT. Its protein product is CASSPETGTNSPLHF.